This TCR beta chain was recovered during a study of T-cell reconstitution after alpha-beta-depleted transplantation in children. General study points: Expanded graft clones, several hundred of them, were reportedly the source of alpha-beta T cells about two months after transplant. Elevated TCRbeta diversity at day 60 was traced, in some patients, to surviving recipient T cells and thymic progenitors.

The germline CDR1 and CDR2 sequences are DFQATT and SNEGSKA (reference sequence). The ends were cut back, 4 bases at V and 5 bases at J, with 23 bases in the middle. The CDR3 is made up of 16 amino acids. Remarks on this clonotype: No antigen is known for it.

This sample's TCRbeta library carried unique molecular identifier barcodes. TCRdb analysed the PCR reads with MiXCR anew, one entry per CDR3 protein. The table has approximately 350,000 distinct CDR3 sequences, roughly 15% seen once. The input for sequencing was PBMCs, mostly from graft donor cells, taken 360 days after TCRalphabeta/CD19-depleted stem cell transplant. The chain is built from TRBV20-1 and TRBJ1-1, with D perhaps matching TRBD1 (5 bases). The sequence derives from a male patient aged 2-10 years who had a stem cell transplant for acute lymphoblastic leukemia, so the T cells may come from the graft donor. Here the CDR3 DNA reads TGCAGTGCTAAGCCCCGGGGATGGCAGGGCTATACTGAAGCTTTCTTT. This sequence encodes CSAKPRGWQGYTEAFF.